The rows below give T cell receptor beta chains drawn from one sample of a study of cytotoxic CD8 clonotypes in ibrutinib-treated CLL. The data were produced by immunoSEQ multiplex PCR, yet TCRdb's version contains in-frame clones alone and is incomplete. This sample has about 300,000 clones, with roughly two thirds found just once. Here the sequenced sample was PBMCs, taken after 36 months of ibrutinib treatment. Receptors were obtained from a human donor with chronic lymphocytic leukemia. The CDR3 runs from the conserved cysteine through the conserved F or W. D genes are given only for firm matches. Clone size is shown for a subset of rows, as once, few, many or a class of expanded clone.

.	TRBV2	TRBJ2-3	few	TGTGCCAGCAGTGAATACACGAGCACAGATACGCAGTATTTT	CASSEYTSTDTQYF
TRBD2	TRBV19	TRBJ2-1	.	TGTGCCAGTAGTGAGAGCGGGAGGGCCTACAATGAGCAGTTCTTC	CASSESGRAYNEQFF
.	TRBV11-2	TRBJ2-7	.	TGTGCCAGCAGCTTAGAGGGCGGGGCCGGCGAGCAGTACTTC	CASSLEGGAGEQYF
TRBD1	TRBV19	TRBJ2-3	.	TGTGCCAGTCAACGGGCAAACAGGGGGAGGACAGATACGCAGTATTTT	CASQRANRGRTDTQYF
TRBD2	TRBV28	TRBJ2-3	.	TGTGCCAGCAGTTCCCAGCGGGAGCGCACAGATACGCAGTATTTT	CASSSQRERTDTQYF
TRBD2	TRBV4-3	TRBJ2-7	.	TGCGCCAGCAGCCAAGCTAGCGGCTCCTACGAGCAGTACTTC	CASSQASGSYEQYF
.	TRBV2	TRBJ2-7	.	TGTGCCAGCAGGGGTGGCGAGCAGTACTTC	CASRGGEQYF
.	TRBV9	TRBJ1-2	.	TGTGCCAGCAGTCCCGCCCCATCTGCCAACTATGGCTACACCTTC	CASSPAPSANYGYTF
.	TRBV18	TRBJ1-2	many	TGTGCCAGCTCACTGGAACTCGTGAGGGACTATGGCTACACCTTC	CASSLELVRDYGYTF
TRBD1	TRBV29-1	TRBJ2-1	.	TGCAGCGTTGAACCCGACCGGGACAGGGAGGACAATGAGCAGTTCTTC	CSVEPDRDREDNEQFF
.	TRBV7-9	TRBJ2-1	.	TGTGCCAGCAGCCGGCCCTTAGGGCGGGGGCCCAACAATGAGCAGTTCTTC	CASSRPLGRGPNNEQFF
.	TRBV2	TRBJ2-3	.	TGTGCCAGCAGTGAACGGGAAATTACGAGATCAGATACGCAGTATTTT	CASSEREITRSDTQYF
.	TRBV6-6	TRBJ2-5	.	TGTGCCAGCAGTTCTGGGGCAGGGAGCGAGACCCAGTACTTC	CASSSGAGSETQYF
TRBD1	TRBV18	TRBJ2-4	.	TGTGCCAGCTCACCTACCCGGACAGGGTGGGAGTACTTC	CASSPTRTGWEYF
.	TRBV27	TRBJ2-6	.	TGTGCCAGCAGTTTATTGGGGGCTGCTGGGGCCAACGTCCTGACTTTC	CASSLLGAAGANVLTF
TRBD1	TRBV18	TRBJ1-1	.	TGTGCCAGCTCACCCGGGACAGGGGGCCGCACTGAAGCTTTCTTT	CASSPGTGGRTEAFF
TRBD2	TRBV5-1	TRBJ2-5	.	TGCGCCAGCAGCTCACTAATACTAGCGGGGGGGACAGAGACCCAGTACTTC	CASSSLILAGGTETQYF
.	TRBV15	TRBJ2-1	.	TGTGCCACCAGCAGAGATCGAGGGCAGGGGTACAATGAGCAGTTCTTC	CATSRDRGQGYNEQFF
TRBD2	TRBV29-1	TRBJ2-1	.	TGCAGCGTTGGATTCCCTAGCGGGAGTACGGGGTACAATGAGCAGTTCTTC	CSVGFPSGSTGYNEQFF
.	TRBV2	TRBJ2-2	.	TGTGCCAGCATATTTCTGAGGACCGGGGAGCTGTTTTTT	CASIFLRTGELFF
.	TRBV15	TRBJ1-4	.	TGTGCCACCGCCTTTGCGGGGCCAGCTAATGAAAAACTGTTTTTT	CATAFAGPANEKLFF
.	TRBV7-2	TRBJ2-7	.	TGTGCCAGCAGCTTAACCTTGCGGGGCTCCTACGAGCAGTACTTC	CASSLTLRGSYEQYF
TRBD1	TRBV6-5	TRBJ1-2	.	TGTGCCAGCAGTTACCTGCGGGACAGCAACTATGGCTACACCTTC	CASSYLRDSNYGYTF
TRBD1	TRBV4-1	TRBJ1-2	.	TGCGCCAGCAGCCAAGAGGGACAGGCGTATGGCTACACCTTC	CASSQEGQAYGYTF
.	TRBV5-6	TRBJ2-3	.	TGTGCCAGCAGCCTCCCCCGGTCTAGAGCCACAGATACGCAGTATTTT	CASSLPRSRATDTQYF
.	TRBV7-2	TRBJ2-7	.	TGTGCCAGCAGCCCATACTTCCGGGACCCAAGTTCGTTGGGGCAGTACTTC	CASSPYFRDPSSLGQYF
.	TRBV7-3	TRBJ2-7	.	TGTGCCAGCAGCTTATCCGGACAGATTTCTTCCTACGAGCAGTACTTC	CASSLSGQISSYEQYF
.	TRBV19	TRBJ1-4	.	TGTGCCAGTAGTATCTCAGGGATTTGGGTAACTAATGAAAAACTGTTTTTT	CASSISGIWVTNEKLFF
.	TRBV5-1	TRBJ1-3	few	TGCGCCAGCAGCCCGAGCTCAGGGGCCGGAAACACCATATATTTT	CASSPSSGAGNTIYF
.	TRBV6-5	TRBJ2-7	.	TGTGCCAGCAGTTCCGGGACATTGGCCTACGAGCAGTACTTC	CASSSGTLAYEQYF
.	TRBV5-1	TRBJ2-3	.	TGCGCCAGCAGCTTTCTGGGGAGGGGGTTGACTAGCACAGATACGCAGTATTTT	CASSFLGRGLTSTDTQYF
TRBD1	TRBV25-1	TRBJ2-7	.	TGTGCCAGCAGGGGACAGGGAGTTGTCGAGCAGTACTTC	CASRGQGVVEQYF
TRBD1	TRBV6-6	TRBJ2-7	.	TGTGCCAGCAGTTGGACAGGCGTCTCCTACGAGCAGTACTTC	CASSWTGVSYEQYF
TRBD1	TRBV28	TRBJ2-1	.	TGTGCCAGCAGTTTGAGGACAGGTATTGAGTTCTTC	CASSLRTGIEFF
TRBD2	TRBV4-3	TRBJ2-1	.	TGCGCCAGCAGCCAAGTTGATCCTAGCGGGAGGCCGGGCTCCTACAATGAGCAGTTCTTC	CASSQVDPSGRPGSYNEQFF
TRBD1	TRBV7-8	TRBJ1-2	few	TGTGCCAGCAGCCAACAGGGGAATGGCTACACCTTC	CASSQQGNGYTF
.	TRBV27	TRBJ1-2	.	TGTGCCAGCAGTTCCTGGGGTTATGGCTACACCTTC	CASSSWGYGYTF
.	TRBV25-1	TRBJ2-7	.	TGTGCCAGCAGTCCCGACAGGCACGAGCAGTACTTC	CASSPDRHEQYF
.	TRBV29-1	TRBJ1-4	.	TGCAGCGTTGTAGGAGGGGCGGGTGAAAAACTGTTTTTT	CSVVGGAGEKLFF
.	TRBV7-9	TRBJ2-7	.	TGTGCCAGCAGCCCGGGGACCCTAGGGATATACGAGCAGTACTTC	CASSPGTLGIYEQYF
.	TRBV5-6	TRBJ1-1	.	TGTGCCAGCAGCCGAAGTGGGGGCACTGAAGCTTTCTTT	CASSRSGGTEAFF
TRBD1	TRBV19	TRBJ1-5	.	TGTGCCAGTAGTCCAAGACAGGGGGCGTTCTGGCGAAACCAGCCCCAGCATTTT	CASSPRQGAFWRNQPQHF
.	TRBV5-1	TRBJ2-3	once	TGCGCCAGCAGCTTGAAGGGTCAGGGTAACACAGATACGCAGTATTTT	CASSLKGQGNTDTQYF
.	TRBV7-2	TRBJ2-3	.	TGTGCCAGCAGCTCCAGACAGACCCTTTACAACACAGATACGCAGTATTTT	CASSSRQTLYNTDTQYF
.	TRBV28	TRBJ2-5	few	TGTGCCAGCAGTGCTTTCCGGGACTTCCAAGAGACCCAGTACTTC	CASSAFRDFQETQYF
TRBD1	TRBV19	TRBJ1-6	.	TGTGCCAGTAGTATCGGCAGGGGGTCACCCCTCCACTTT	CASSIGRGSPLHF